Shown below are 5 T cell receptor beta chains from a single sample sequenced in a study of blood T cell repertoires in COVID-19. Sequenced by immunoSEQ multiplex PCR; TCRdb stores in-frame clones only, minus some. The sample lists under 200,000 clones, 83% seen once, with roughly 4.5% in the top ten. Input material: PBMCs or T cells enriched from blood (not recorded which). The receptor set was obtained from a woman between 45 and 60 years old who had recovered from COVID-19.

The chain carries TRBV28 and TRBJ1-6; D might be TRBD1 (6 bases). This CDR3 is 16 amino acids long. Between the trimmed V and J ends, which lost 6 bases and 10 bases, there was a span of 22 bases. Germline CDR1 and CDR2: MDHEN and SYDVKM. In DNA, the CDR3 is TGTGCCAGCAGGCGGGAGGGGGGCAGGGCGGACTCACCCCTCCACTTT. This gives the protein CASRREGGRADSPLHF.

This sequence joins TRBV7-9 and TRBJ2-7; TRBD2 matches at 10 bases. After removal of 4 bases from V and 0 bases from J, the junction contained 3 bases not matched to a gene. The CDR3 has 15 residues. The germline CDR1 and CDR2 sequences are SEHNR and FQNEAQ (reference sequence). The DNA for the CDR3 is TGTGCCAGCAGCTCCACTAGCGGGGACTCCTACGAGCAGTACGTC. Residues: CASSSTSGDSYEQYV.

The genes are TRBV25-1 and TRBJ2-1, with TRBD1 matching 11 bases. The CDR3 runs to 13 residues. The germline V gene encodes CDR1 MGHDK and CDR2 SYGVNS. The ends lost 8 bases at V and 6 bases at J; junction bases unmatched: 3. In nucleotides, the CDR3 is TGTGCCAGCGGACAGGGGGCTAGCAATGAGCAGTTCTTC. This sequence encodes CASGQGASNEQFF.

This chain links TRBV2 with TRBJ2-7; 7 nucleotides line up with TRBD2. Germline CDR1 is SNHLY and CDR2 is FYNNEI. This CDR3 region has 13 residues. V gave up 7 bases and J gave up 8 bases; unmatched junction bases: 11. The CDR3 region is CASTTSMEAQQYV. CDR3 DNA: TGTGCCAGCACGACTAGCATGGAGGCTCAGCAGTACGTC.

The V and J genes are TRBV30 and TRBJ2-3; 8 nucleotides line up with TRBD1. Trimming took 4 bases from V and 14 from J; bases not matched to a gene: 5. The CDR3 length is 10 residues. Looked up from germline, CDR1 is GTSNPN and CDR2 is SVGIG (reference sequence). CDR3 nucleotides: TGTGCCTGGATCCGGGACAGGCCGTATTTT. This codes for CAWIRDRPYF.